What follows describes a single TCR beta chain. TCRdb used MiXCR to reprocess the RT-PCR reads, holding one entry per CDR3 protein. The sample comprises hundreds of thousands of distinct CDR3 sequences, 13% to 15% of which are singletons, and about 3.6% rests with the top ten. The germline CDR1 and CDR2 sequences are SEHNR and FQNEAQ (reference sequence). The CDR3 spans 15 residues. Trimming left V 5 bases short and J 1 base short, with 14 bases between. The V and J genes are TRBV7-9 and TRBJ1-1; weak D call: TRBD1 (5 bases). The sequenced sample was memory CD4+ T cells from blood. The clonotype comes from a female donor in good health, serving as a healthy control. The CDR3 protein is CASSVRGNRNTEAFF. The DNA for the CDR3 is TGTGCCAGCAGCGTTCGGGGGAACCGGAACACTGAAGCTTTCTTT. Full variable domain (outside the CDR3, taken from reference TRBV7-9 and TRBJ1-1): DTGVSQNPRHKITKRGQNVTFRCDPISEHNRLYWYRQTLGQGPEFLTYFQNEAQLEKSRLLSDRFSAERPKGSFSTLEIQRTEQGDSAMYLCASSVRGNRNTEAFFGQGTRLTVV.